Below, 32 T cell receptor beta chains from the same sample are listed, as sequenced in a study of OX40 agonist ivuxolimab in advanced cancers. The data were produced by immunoSEQ multiplex PCR, yet TCRdb's version contains in-frame clones alone and is incomplete. The sample consists of about 79,000 clones, 91% of them appearing once. The source was CD4+ or CD8+ T cells sorted from blood, collected in a trial of the OX40 agonist ivuxolimab. The receptors originated from an adult with an advanced solid tumor such as melanoma, head and neck, liver or kidney cancer.

The CDR3 nucleotides read TGTGCCAGCTCCCTGAAACAGGGCTACGAGCAGTACTTC. Its translation is CASSLKQGYEQYF. The chain carries TRBV18 and TRBJ2-7; D possibly corresponds to TRBD1 (6 bases). CDR3 length: 13 amino acids. CDR1 and CDR2 from the germline V gene are KGHSH and LQKENI. V shed 6 bases and J shed 3 bases, with 12 bases lying between them.

The genes are TRBV6-5 and TRBJ2-7, with TRBD1 matching over 9 bases. Germline lookup yields CDR1 MNHEY and CDR2 SVGAGI. Trimming removed 7 bases from V and 7 bases from J; junction bases left unmatched: 8. The CDR3 loop spans 13 amino acids. CDR3 nucleotide sequence: TGTGCCAGCACCCCGGGACAGGGTGGGGAGCAGTACTTC. This translates into CASTPGQGGEQYF.

The rearrangement links TRBV30 to TRBJ1-2; D call uncertain. This CDR3 is 12 amino acids long. Germline V gene data show CDR1 as GTSNPN and CDR2 as SVGIG (reference sequence). The V end lost 3 bases, the J end lost 8 bases, and 13 bases lay between the germline ends. DNA for the CDR3: TGTGCCTGGAGCTTGAAGTCGGAGGGCTACACCTTC. This encodes CAWSLKSEGYTF.

This CDR3 is CAGQGGGYSNQPQHF. The CDR3 DNA reads as TGTGCCGGCCAGGGGGGGGGTTATAGCAATCAGCCCCAGCATTTT. The rearrangement uses TRBV28 and TRBJ1-5, with 7 nucleotides matching TRBD1. Looked up from germline, CDR1 is MDHEN and CDR2 is SYDVKM. With V trimmed by 11 bases and J by 0 bases, 10 bases remained unmatched. CDR3 length: 15 amino acids.

This chain uses TRBV5-1 with TRBJ2-1; the D is unclear. Germline lookup yields CDR1 SGHRS and CDR2 YFSETQ. The CDR3 length is 15 residues. The V gene lost 5 bases and the J gene lost 1 base, with 13 bases spanning the gap. The CDR3 region is CASSLPTGSYNEQFF. Written as DNA, the CDR3 is TGCGCCAGCAGTCTTCCAACCGGGTCCTACAATGAGCAGTTCTTC.

J is TRBJ2-5 and V is TRBV15; 8 positions agree with TRBD2. Germline V lookup: CDR1 LNHNV, CDR2 YYDKDF (reference sequence). J was trimmed by 5 bases and V by 3 bases; bases with no gene match: 11. The CDR3 covers 16 residues. This CDR3 reads CATSRVGLASGETQYF. CDR3 coding DNA: TGTGCCACCAGCAGGGTTGGACTAGCCAGTGGGGAGACCCAGTACTTC.

This chain connects TRBV18 to TRBJ2-1, with D perhaps TRBD1 or TRBD2 (5 bases each). Germline V gene sequence: CDR1 KGHSH, CDR2 LQKENI. V lost 3 bases to trimming and J lost 15 bases, with 21 bases between them. The CDR3 runs 14 residues. The CDR3 region has the DNA TGTGCCAGCTCACCGGGACCACGACGGGAAACGGCGTTCTTC. Translating it yields CASSPGPRRETAFF.

J is TRBJ2-4 and V is TRBV7-9; the D is unclear. This CDR3 contains 9 residues. Looked up from germline, CDR1 is SEHNR and CDR2 is FQNEAQ (reference sequence). The V and J ends lost 10 bases and 11 bases respectively, with 9 bases between them. The CDR3 here is CATPHLQYF. DNA of the CDR3: TGTGCCACCCCTCACCTTCAGTACTTC. The full variable domain, its missing parts supplied by reference TRBV7-9 and TRBJ2-4, is DTGVSQNPRHKITKRGQNVTFRCDPISEHNRLYWYRQTLGQGPEFLTYFQNEAQLEKSRLLSDRFSAERPKGSFSTLEIQRTEQGDSAMYLCATPHLQYFGAGTRLSVL.

V and J are TRBV7-9 and TRBJ2-2; D may be TRBD1 (6 bases). With 3 bases removed from V and 0 bases from J, the gap between germline ends came to 14 bases. There are 17 residues in the CDR3. Per the germline V gene, CDR1 is SEHNR and CDR2 is FQNEAQ (reference sequence). For the CDR3, the DNA is TGTGCCAGCAGCTTCTCTCAGGGGCGAACGAACACCGGGGAGCTGTTTTTT. Protein: CASSFSQGRTNTGELFF.

J is TRBJ1-1 and V is TRBV5-4; 7 nucleotides align to TRBD1. With 4 bases clipped from V and 7 bases from J, the junction kept 4 bases outside the gene matches. The CDR3 extends over 12 amino acids. The V gene's germline CDR1 is SGHNT and CDR2 YYREEE (reference sequence). The CDR3 is CASSARDSEAFF. In DNA form, the CDR3 reads TGTGCCAGCAGCGCGAGGGACAGTGAAGCTTTCTTT.

The V gene is TRBV5-1, the J gene TRBJ2-3, with 7 positions matching TRBD1. V was pared by 1 base and J by 3 bases, with 5 bases of the junction left unmatched. This CDR3 region has 15 residues. The germline V gene has CDR1 SGHRS and CDR2 YFSETQ. In DNA form, the CDR3 reads TGCGCCAGCAGCTTGCAGGGGGTGGGGACAGATACGCAGTATTTT. Its translation: CASSLQGVGTDTQYF.

The chain recombines TRBV28 with TRBJ2-7; D unresolved. Trimming shortened V by 3 bases and J by 0 bases, and 6 bases separated the two germline ends. From germline, CDR1 is MDHEN and CDR2 SYDVKM. CDR3 length: 13 amino acids. In nucleotides, the CDR3 is TGTGCCAGCAGTTTGGTCCTCTCCTACGAGCAGTACTTC. It encodes CASSLVLSYEQYF.

This clone was detected only once. The chain couples TRBV14 to TRBJ1-2; tentative D call: TRBD1 (6 bases). This CDR3 region has 14 residues. V was trimmed by 6 bases and J by 8 bases, leaving 19 bases between them. CDR1 SGHDN and CDR2 FVKESK come from the germline V gene. The CDR3, as DNA: TGTGCCAGCAGTCCCGTGAGGGGGGGAAGCGGCTACACCTTC. Translated, it gives CASSPVRGGSGYTF. Drawing the rest from reference TRBV14 and TRBJ1-2, the complete variable domain is EAGVTQFPSHSVIEKGQTVTLRCDPISGHDNLYWYRRVMGKEIKFLLHFVKESKQDESGMPNNRFLAERTGGTYSTLKVQPAELEDSGVYFCASSPVRGGSGYTFGSGTRLTVV.

The chain couples TRBV29-1 to TRBJ2-5; TRBD2 matches 11 bases. The CDR3 has 19 residues. V gave up 0 bases and J gave up 2 bases; unmatched junction bases: 14. Germline V gene sequence: CDR1 SQVTM, CDR2 ANQGSEA. CDR3 sequence: CSVEEWGFSASGRQETQYF. The CDR3 DNA is TGCAGCGTTGAAGAATGGGGCTTTTCTGCTAGCGGGAGGCAAGAGACCCAGTACTTC.

The J gene is TRBJ1-1, the V gene TRBV18, with TRBD1 matching 7 bases. The V gene's germline CDR1 is KGHSH and CDR2 LQKENI. CDR3 size: 14 residues. With 3 bases clipped from V and 1 base from J, the junction kept 2 bases outside the gene matches. CDR3 in DNA: TGTGCCAGCTCACCGGGACAGACGAACACTGAAGCTTTCTTT. This codes for CASSPGQTNTEAFF. Based on the CDR3 plus reference TRBV18 and TRBJ1-1, the full variable domain is NAGVMQNPRHLVRRRGQEARLRCSPMKGHSHVYWYRQLPEEGLKFMVYLQKENIIDESGMPKERFSAEFPKEGPSILRIQQVVRGDSAAYFCASSPGQTNTEAFFGQGTRLTVV.

The sample holds one count of this clone. This chain uses TRBV10-3 with TRBJ1-2, with 7 bases identical to TRBD1. With V trimmed by 4 bases and J by 3 bases, 5 bases remained unmatched. The CDR3 is 14 residues long. Looked up from germline, CDR1 is ENHRY and CDR2 is SYGVKD. The CDR3 nucleotides read TGTGCCATCAGTGTCGGCCAGGGGGACTATGGCTACACCTTC. This gives the protein CAISVGQGDYGYTF.

The V gene is TRBV10-1, the J gene TRBJ2-2; D tentatively reads TRBD1 or TRBD2 (6 bases each). The V gene lost 0 bases and the J gene lost 5 bases, with 10 bases spanning the gap. Germline lookup yields CDR1 WNHNN and CDR2 SYGVQD (reference sequence). The CDR3 contains 15 residues. The CDR3 region is CASSESRRGTGELFF. CDR3 nucleotide sequence: TGCGCCAGCAGTGAGTCGCGGAGGGGGACCGGGGAGCTGTTTTTT.

Turning to this clone: Other DNA sequences within the sample encode an identical CDR3. The chain links TRBV19 to TRBJ1-3, with 8 bases that match TRBD1. After removal of 9 bases from V and 2 bases from J, the junction contained 3 bases not matched to a gene. CDR1 and CDR2 from the germline V gene are LNHDA and SQIVND (reference sequence). The CDR3 length is 13 residues. This CDR3 reads CASQTGAGNTIYF. CDR3 DNA: TGTGCCAGCCAGACAGGGGCTGGAAACACCATATATTTT.

The chain employs TRBV6-1 and TRBJ2-7, with D perhaps assigned TRBD1 or TRBD2 (6 bases each). CDR3 length: 14 amino acids. Germline CDR1 and CDR2: MNHNS and SASEGT. V was trimmed by 6 bases and J by 9 bases, leaving 21 bases between them. CDR3 DNA sequence: TGTGCCAGCAGGGGGGGCAGTTCCCTCCATGGGCAGTACTTC. Translation gives CASRGGSSLHGQYF.

The chain joins TRBV28 to TRBJ2-7; no reliable D call. Germline V gives CDR1 MDHEN, CDR2 SYDVKM. V shed 3 bases and J shed 0 bases, with 21 bases lying between them. This CDR3 region has 18 residues. CDR3 sequence: CASSFLKLRTGVSYEQYF. The DNA for the CDR3 is TGTGCCAGCAGTTTCTTGAAGTTACGAACCGGAGTCTCCTACGAGCAGTACTTC.

J is TRBJ1-2 and V is TRBV6-5; D may be TRBD1 (5 bases). In germline, CDR1 is MNHEY, CDR2 SVGAGI. This CDR3 contains 14 residues. The germline V and J ends were trimmed by 2 bases and 2 bases, with 9 bases remaining between them. The CDR3 nucleotides are TGTGCCAGCAGTTACCTCGGGGCGAACTATGGCTACACCTTC. Encoded protein: CASSYLGANYGYTF.

The V gene is TRBV11-2, the J gene TRBJ2-1; no reliable D call. The CDR3 loop spans 15 amino acids. Germline V gene lookup returns CDR1 SGHAT and CDR2 FQNNGV. V lost 6 bases to trimming and J lost 2 bases, with 14 bases between them. CDR3: CASSRAQDAYNEQFF. Written as DNA, the CDR3 is TGTGCCAGCAGTAGGGCGCAGGACGCCTACAATGAGCAGTTCTTC.

V gene TRBV30 combines with J gene TRBJ2-1, with 10 bases identical to TRBD2. Germline V gene data show CDR1 as GTSNPN and CDR2 as SVGIG (reference sequence). Trimming cost V 5 bases and J 4 bases; bases outside gene matches: 11. This CDR3 comprises 16 residues. This CDR3 reads CAWRALGTSDYNEQFF. The DNA of the CDR3 is TGTGCCTGGCGGGCTTTGGGGACTAGCGATTACAATGAGCAGTTCTTC.

The gene calls are TRBV5-1 and TRBJ2-7, with a possible D match to TRBD1 (5 bases). Germline V gene sequence: CDR1 SGHRS, CDR2 YFSETQ. Trimming pared 2 bases from V and 5 bases from J, leaving 17 bases between. This CDR3 region has 15 residues. The CDR3 DNA follows: TGCGCCAGCAGCTTAGCAGGGAACAATGTCCACGAGCAGTACTTC. This sequence encodes CASSLAGNNVHEQYF.

The chain combines TRBV4-1 with TRBJ2-3, with D perhaps TRBD2 (6 bases). Between the trimmed V and J ends, which lost 0 bases and 0 bases, there was a span of 16 bases. The CDR3 has 18 residues. The germline CDR1 and CDR2 sequences are MGHRA and YSYEKL. CDR3 protein: CASSQDGVADPSTDTQYF. CDR3 DNA: TGCGCCAGCAGCCAAGACGGGGTAGCGGATCCTAGCACAGATACGCAGTATTTT.

This chain joins TRBV29-1 and TRBJ2-7; 13 bases agree with TRBD2. V shed 7 bases and J 5 bases; nucleotides not matched to a gene: 5. This CDR3 spans 13 amino acids. CDR1 SQVTM and CDR2 ANQGSEA come from the germline V gene. CDR3 DNA sequence: TGCAGCGGGGGGACTAGCGGGAACAACGAGCAGTACTTC. This codes for CSGGTSGNNEQYF.

V usage is TRBV5-4 and J usage is TRBJ2-7; D is possibly TRBD1 (5 bases). This CDR3 has 13 amino acids. Germline loops: CDR1 SGHNT, CDR2 YYREEE (reference sequence). The ends were cut back, 3 bases at V and 7 bases at J, with 14 bases in the middle. The CDR3 spells CASSYPLQVEQYF. CDR3 sequence (DNA): TGTGCCAGCAGCTACCCCCTACAGGTTGAGCAGTACTTC.

The genes are TRBV5-1 and TRBJ1-2; maybe TRBD1 (5 bases). Germline V gene lookup returns CDR1 SGHRS and CDR2 YFSETQ. Trimming pared 4 bases from V and 4 bases from J, leaving 14 bases between. The CDR3 is 14 amino acids. The CDR3: CASSPRVGGYGYTF. CDR3 DNA sequence: TGCGCCAGCAGCCCGAGGGTCGGGGGCTATGGCTACACCTTC.

The chain employs TRBV25-1 and TRBJ2-7, with a weak D call TRBD2 (5 bases). CDR1 is MGHDK, CDR2 SYGVNS, per germline. This CDR3 has 12 amino acids. The V and J ends lost 4 bases and 6 bases respectively, with 10 bases between them. The CDR3 is CASSALGVEQYF. The CDR3 DNA sequence: TGTGCCAGCAGTGCCCTCGGGGTCGAGCAGTACTTC.

The chain carries TRBV10-2 and TRBJ1-1; TRBD1 might be the D (5 bases). V was clipped by 6 bases and J by 4 bases, with 12 bases between them. Germline CDR1 reads WSHSY; CDR2 reads SAAADI. The CDR3 runs to 13 residues. DNA of the CDR3: TGCGCCAGCAGACCGGGGGGAGGCACTGAAGCTTTCTTT. It codes for CASRPGGGTEAFF.

The rearrangement joins TRBV5-6 to TRBJ2-7; TRBD1 matches at 7 bases. The J segment lost 4 bases and the V segment lost 4 bases, leaving 20 bases of the junction unmatched. In germline, CDR1 is SGHDT, CDR2 YYEEEE. The length of the CDR3 is 18 residues. The CDR3 protein is CASSIQQGTWIRSYEQYF. For the CDR3, the DNA is TGTGCCAGCAGCATACAACAGGGGACATGGATCCGGTCTTACGAGCAGTACTTC.

The chain recombines TRBV27 with TRBJ2-7; 11 positions agree with TRBD2. The ends lost 5 bases at V and 4 bases at J; junction bases unmatched: 13. The CDR3 has 17 amino acids. Germline CDR1 is MNHEY and CDR2 is SMNVEV (reference sequence). Here the CDR3 reads CASSPSSTSGSGYEQYF. In DNA, the CDR3 is TGTGCCAGCAGTCCAAGTTCTACTAGCGGGAGTGGGTACGAGCAGTACTTC.